This T cell receptor beta chain was recovered during a study of T-cell memory formation after mild COVID-19. About the research overall: Largely, the TCR clusters proved donor specific. Study results and limitations: CD4+ clones that contracted lay mainly in CM and EM; CD8+ ones lay in EMRA. CD4/CD8 balance held among clones contracting day 15 to 85, and later expanders leaned CD4+. The study detected some responding clones in pre-infection memory, suggesting cross-reactive memory joined.

Details on this clonotype: Its antigen is unknown.

Trimming left V 3 bases short and J 0 bases short, with 12 bases between. The CDR3 is 15 residues long. The V gene's germline CDR1 is MNHEY and CDR2 SVGAGI. TCRdb passed the 5' RACE reads through MiXCR, listing each CDR3 protein once. The sample lists 450,000 to 700,000 distinct CDR3 sequences; 15% to 20% were seen once. This clonotype originated in an adult woman who had mild COVID-19 (a few samples of this study predate the infection). Cell type and time point are not known. J is TRBJ2-7 and V is TRBV6-5; no reliable D call. The sequenced sample was PBMCs or a T cell subset sorted from them (not recorded which). The CDR3 region is CASSYRVTTSYEQYF. DNA of the CDR3: TGTGCCAGCAGTTATCGCGTCACCACCTCCTACGAGCAGTACTTC.